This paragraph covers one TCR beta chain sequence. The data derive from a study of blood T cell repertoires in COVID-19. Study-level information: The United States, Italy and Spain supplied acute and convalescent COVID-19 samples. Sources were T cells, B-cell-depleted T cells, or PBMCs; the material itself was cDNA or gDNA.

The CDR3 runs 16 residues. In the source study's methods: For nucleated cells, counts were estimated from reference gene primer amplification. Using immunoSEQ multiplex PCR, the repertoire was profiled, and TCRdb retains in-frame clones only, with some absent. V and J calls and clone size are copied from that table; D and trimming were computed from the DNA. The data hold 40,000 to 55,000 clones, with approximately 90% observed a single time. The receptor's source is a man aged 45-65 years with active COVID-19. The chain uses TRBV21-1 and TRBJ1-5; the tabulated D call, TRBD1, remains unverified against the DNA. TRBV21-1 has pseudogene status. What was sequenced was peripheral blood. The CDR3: CASIARGGGSNQPQHF. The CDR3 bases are TGTGCCAGCATCGCAAGAGGGGGCGGGAGCAATCAGCCCCAGCATTTT.